A selection of T cell receptor beta chains follows, all from one sample in a study of T cell responses to AZD1222 COVID-19 vaccine. Method: immunoSEQ multiplex PCR; TCRdb's copy keeps in-frame clones and lacks some. The top ten clones hold about 3% of a sample with roughly 140,000 clones, just over 90% of them seen once. This material consisted of peripheral blood, taken on day 0 of MenACWY control vaccination. Source of these receptors: an adult in good health. The conserved cysteine and the conserved F or W are not part of the CDR3 here. Each record gives: V gene, J gene, clone size, CDR3 protein. The size field is filled for only some rows; it gives once, few, many or a size class.

>TRBV30|TRBJ1-1|NA
AWRGRGRQIEAF
>TRBV5-1|TRBJ2-5|NA
ASSLVRGAVETQY
>TRBV7-6|TRBJ1-5|once
ASSLTGTANQPQH
>TRBV23-1|TRBJ2-7|once
ASSHPGQVCYEQY
>TRBV4-1|TRBJ1-3|NA
ASGDRGKVSGNTIY
>TRBV2|TRBJ1-1|NA
ANPRGGNTEAF
>TRBV6-5|TRBJ1-5|NA
ASIFRGVTDQPQH
>TRBV7-2|TRBJ2-5|NA
ASSSLGTGQETQY
>TRBV6-5|TRBJ2-5|NA
ASSYGGTIDQETQY
>TRBV7-9|TRBJ1-1|NA
AILDNSSTEAF
>TRBV2|TRBJ2-7|once
ASQFLRAKGSEQY
>TRBV6-1|TRBJ1-5|NA
ASSEWSGQAYQPQH
>TRBV4-1|TRBJ2-1|NA
ASSQDRIAGDNEQF
>TRBV18|TRBJ2-5|NA
ASSPTQETQY
>TRBV4-1|TRBJ2-5|NA
ASSQDLAGRGGETQY
>TRBV6-1|TRBJ1-3|NA
ASSEGYGTSGNTIY
>TRBV29-1|TRBJ2-7|NA
SVPGGYPYEQY
>TRBV10-3|TRBJ2-7|NA
ATGTDSYEQY
>TRBV30|TRBJ1-2|NA
AWEGRDDGYT
>TRBV4-1|TRBJ2-1|once
ASSQEIAGGREQF
>TRBV30|TRBJ1-2|once
AWRGQGRHGYT
>TRBV6-5|TRBJ2-3|NA
ASRTSGSFPDTQY
>TRBV27|TRBJ2-6|once
ASSLSRRISGANVLT
>TRBV28|TRBJ2-5|NA
ASSGSETQY
>TRBV6-4|TRBJ1-5|NA
ASNIQGKIDQPQH
>TRBV4-1|TRBJ1-2|NA
ASSQDWSGASINYGYT
>TRBV7-2|TRBJ2-7|NA
ASSLARGAPYEQY
>TRBV6-2/TRBV6-3|TRBJ1-5|NA
ASSYSAGTGGHQPQH
>TRBV6-5|TRBJ2-7|once
ASRVGQGIYEQY
>TRBV7-9|TRBJ2-6|NA
ASSLGTGTHSGANVLT
>TRBV24-1|TRBJ2-1|few
ATSDPTGTGDPNEQF
>TRBV7-9|TRBJ2-7|once
ASSYSQGSPN
>TRBV27|TRBJ2-5|NA
ASSLGGQGEGETQY